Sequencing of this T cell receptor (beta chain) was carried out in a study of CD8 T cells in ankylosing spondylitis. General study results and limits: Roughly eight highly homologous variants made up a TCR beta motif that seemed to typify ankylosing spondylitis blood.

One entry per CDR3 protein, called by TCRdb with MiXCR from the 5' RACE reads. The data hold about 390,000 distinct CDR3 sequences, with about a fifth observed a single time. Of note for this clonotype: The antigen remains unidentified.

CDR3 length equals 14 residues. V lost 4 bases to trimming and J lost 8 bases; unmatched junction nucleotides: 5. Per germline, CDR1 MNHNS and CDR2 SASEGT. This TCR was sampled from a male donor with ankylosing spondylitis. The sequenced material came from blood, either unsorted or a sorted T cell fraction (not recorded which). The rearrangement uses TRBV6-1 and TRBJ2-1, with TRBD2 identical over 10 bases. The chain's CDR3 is CASSGTGTSDEQFF. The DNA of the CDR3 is TGTGCCAGCAGTGGAACCGGGACTAGCGATGAGCAGTTCTTC.